This record looks at one T cell receptor (beta chain) sequence and its context. J lost 2 bases, V lost 4 bases, and 8 bases had no gene match. Germline assignment: CDR1 SGHNT and CDR2 YYREEE (reference sequence). CDR3 length: 15 residues. The data were obtained in a study of blood T cell repertoires in COVID-19. At the level of the study: COVID-19 samples from acute and convalescent phases originated in the United States, Italy and Spain. Nucleic acid was either cDNA or gDNA, and it came from T cells, B-cell-depleted T cells, or PBMCs.

As processed by the authors: Nucleated cell counts were estimated from reference gene primer amplification. Profiling relied on immunoSEQ multiplex PCR, and the TCRdb table lists in-frame clones only, not all of them. V, J and clone size reflect that table, while D and trimming were determined from the DNA. The sample includes more than 200,000 clones, about 90% seen only once; the top ten take more than 1.2%. This TCR came from a man older than 75 with acute or convalescent COVID-19. The sequencing sample was made of peripheral blood. This rearrangement joins TRBV5-4 to TRBJ1-2; 7 nucleotides align to TRBD1. The CDR3 sequence is CASSVLTGVNYGYTF. The CDR3 nucleotides are TGTGCCAGCAGCGTACTAACAGGGGTAAACTATGGCTACACCTTC.